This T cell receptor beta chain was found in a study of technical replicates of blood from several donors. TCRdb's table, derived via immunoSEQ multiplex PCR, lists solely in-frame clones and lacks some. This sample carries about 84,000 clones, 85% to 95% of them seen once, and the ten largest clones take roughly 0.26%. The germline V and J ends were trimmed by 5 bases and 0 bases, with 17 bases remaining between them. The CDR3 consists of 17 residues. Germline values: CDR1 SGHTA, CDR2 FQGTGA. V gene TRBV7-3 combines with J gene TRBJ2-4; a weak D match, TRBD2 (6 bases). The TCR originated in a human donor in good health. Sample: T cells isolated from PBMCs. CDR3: CASSPHAGRLAKNIQYF. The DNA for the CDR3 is TGTGCCAGCAGCCCCCACGCGGGAAGACTAGCCAAAAACATTCAGTACTTC.